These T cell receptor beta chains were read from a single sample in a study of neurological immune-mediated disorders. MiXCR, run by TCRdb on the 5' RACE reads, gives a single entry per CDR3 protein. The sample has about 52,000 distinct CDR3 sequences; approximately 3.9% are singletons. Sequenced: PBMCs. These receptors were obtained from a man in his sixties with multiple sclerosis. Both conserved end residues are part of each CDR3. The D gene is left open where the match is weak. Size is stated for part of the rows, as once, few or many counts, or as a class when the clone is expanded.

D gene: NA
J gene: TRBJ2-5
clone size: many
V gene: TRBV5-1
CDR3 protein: CASSFKQETQYF
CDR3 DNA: TGCGCCAGCAGCTTTAAACAAGAGACCCAGTACTTC

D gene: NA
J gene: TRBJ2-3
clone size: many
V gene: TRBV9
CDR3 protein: CASSVAGGGTDTQYF
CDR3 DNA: TGTGCCAGCAGCGTAGCGGGGGGCGGCACAGATACGCAGTATTTT

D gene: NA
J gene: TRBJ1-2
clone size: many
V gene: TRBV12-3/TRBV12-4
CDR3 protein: CASSHGFTGGYTF
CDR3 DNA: TGTGCCAGCAGTCACGGTTTTACAGGGGGCTACACCTTC

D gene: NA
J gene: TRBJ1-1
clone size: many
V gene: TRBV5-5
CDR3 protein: CASSSTRVGGAIMNTEAFF
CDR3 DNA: TGTGCCAGCAGCTCGACCAGGGTCGGGGGGGCGATCATGAACACTGAAGCTTTCTTT

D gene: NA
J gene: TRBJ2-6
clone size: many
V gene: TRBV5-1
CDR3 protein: CASTQGDAGANVLTF
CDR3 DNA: TGCGCCAGCACCCAGGGTGACGCTGGGGCCAACGTCCTGACTTTC

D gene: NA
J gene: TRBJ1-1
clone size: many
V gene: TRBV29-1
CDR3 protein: CSVERVFAFF
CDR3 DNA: TGCAGCGTTGAAAGGGTCTTTGCTTTCTTT

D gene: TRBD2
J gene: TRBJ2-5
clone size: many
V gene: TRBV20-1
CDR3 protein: CSAMPTLTRIAGGLETQYF
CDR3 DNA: TGCAGTGCCATGCCGACACTGACGAGGATAGCGGGAGGTTTGGAGACCCAGTACTTC

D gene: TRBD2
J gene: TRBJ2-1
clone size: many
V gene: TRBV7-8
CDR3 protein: CASSLRLASDNEQFF
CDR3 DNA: TGTGCCAGCAGTCTGAGACTAGCGTCTGACAATGAGCAGTTCTTC

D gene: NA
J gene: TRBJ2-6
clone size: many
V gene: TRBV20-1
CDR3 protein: CSARDSGSSGANVLTF
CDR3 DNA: TGCAGTGCTAGAGATTCAGGGAGCTCTGGGGCCAACGTCCTGACTTTC

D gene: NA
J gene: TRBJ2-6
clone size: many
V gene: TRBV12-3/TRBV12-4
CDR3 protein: CASSFWVSSSGANVLTF
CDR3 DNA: TGTGCCAGCAGTTTCTGGGTCTCGAGCTCTGGGGCCAACGTCCTGACTTTC

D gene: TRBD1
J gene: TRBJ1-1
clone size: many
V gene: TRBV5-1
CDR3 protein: CASSYRQGNTEAFF
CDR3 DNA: TGCGCCAGCAGCTACCGACAGGGGAACACTGAAGCTTTCTTT

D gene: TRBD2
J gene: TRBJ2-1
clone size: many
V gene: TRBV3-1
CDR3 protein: CASSLSSGGADEQFF
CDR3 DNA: TGTGCCAGCAGCCTCTCTAGCGGGGGGGCCGATGAGCAGTTCTTC

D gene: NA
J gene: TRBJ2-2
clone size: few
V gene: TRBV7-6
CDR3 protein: CASSLDPGLRAGELFF
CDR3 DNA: TGTGCCAGCAGCCTCGACCCGGGACTCCGGGCCGGGGAGCTGTTTTTT

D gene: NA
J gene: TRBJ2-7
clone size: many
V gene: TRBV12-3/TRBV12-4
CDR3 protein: CASSPSTGFAVYEQYF
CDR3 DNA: TGTGCCAGCAGTCCGAGTACAGGGTTCGCCGTCTACGAGCAGTACTTC

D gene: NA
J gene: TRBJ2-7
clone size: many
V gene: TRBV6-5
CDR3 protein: CASSSHLTYEQYF
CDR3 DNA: TGTGCCAGCAGTTCTCACCTAACCTACGAGCAGTACTTC

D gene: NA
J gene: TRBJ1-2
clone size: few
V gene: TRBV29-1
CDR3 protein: CSVEDGAPGYTF
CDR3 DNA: TGCAGCGTTGAAGATGGTGCACCGGGCTACACCTTC

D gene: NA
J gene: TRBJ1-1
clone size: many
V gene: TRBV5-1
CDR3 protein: CASSLDRISVNTEAFF
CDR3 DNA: TGCGCCAGCAGCCTAGACAGGATTTCTGTGAACACTGAAGCTTTCTTT

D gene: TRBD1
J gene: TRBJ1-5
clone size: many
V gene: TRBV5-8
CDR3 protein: CASSKRMGTAANQPQHF
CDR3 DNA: TGTGCCAGCAGCAAAAGAATGGGGACAGCCGCAAATCAGCCCCAGCATTTT

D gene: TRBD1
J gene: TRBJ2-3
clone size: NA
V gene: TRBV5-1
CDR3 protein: CASSPDRVADTQYF
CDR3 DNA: TGCGCCAGCAGCCCTGACAGGGTAGCAGATACGCAGTATTTT

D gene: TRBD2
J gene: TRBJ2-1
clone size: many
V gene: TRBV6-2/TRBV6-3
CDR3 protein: CASSRGLAGVDEQFF
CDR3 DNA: TGTGCCAGCAGTCGGGGACTAGCGGGAGTTGATGAGCAGTTCTTC

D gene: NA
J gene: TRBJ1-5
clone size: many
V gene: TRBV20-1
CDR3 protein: CSAREGQQPQHF
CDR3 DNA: TGCAGTGCTAGAGAGGGTCAGCAGCCCCAGCATTTT

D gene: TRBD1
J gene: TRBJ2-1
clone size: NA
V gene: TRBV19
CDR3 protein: CASSDRGLVNEQFF
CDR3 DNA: TGTGCCAGTAGCGACAGGGGGCTGGTAAATGAGCAGTTCTTC

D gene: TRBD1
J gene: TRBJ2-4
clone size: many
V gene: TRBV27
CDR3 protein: CASSPWRGQGRNIQYF
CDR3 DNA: TGTGCCAGCAGTCCATGGAGGGGACAGGGTAGGAACATTCAGTACTTC

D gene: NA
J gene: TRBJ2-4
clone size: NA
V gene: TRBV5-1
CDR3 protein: CASSPGGGRDIQYF
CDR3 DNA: TGCGCCAGCAGCCCCGGAGGGGGTCGGGACATTCAGTACTTC

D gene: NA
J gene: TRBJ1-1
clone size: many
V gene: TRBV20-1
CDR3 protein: CSARPRVGNTEAFF
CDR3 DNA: TGCAGTGCTAGACCGAGGGTCGGGAACACTGAAGCTTTCTTT

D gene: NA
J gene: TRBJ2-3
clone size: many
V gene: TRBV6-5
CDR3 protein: CASSPLQTWSTDTQYF
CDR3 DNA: TGTGCCAGCAGCCCCCTCCAAACCTGGAGCACAGATACGCAGTATTTT

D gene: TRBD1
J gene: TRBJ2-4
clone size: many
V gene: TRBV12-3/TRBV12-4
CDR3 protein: CASSLRTGVNIQYF
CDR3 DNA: TGTGCCAGCAGTTTAAGGACAGGGGTAAACATTCAGTACTTC

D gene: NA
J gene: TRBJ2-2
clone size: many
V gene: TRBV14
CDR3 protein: CASSHKVAGELFF
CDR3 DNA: TGTGCCAGCAGCCACAAGGTGGCCGGGGAGCTGTTTTTT

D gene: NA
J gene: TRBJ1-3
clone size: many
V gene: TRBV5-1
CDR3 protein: CASSVSGNTIYF
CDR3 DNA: TGCGCCAGCAGCGTCTCTGGAAACACCATATATTTT

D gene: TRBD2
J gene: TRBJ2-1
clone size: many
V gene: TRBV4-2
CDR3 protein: CASSQLAGRDEQFF
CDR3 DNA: TGTGCCAGCAGCCAGCTAGCGGGAAGGGATGAGCAGTTCTTC

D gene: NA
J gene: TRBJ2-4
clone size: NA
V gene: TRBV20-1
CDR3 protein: CSASTRGQVNIQYF
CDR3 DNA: TGCAGTGCTAGTACCAGAGGGCAGGTCAACATTCAGTACTTC